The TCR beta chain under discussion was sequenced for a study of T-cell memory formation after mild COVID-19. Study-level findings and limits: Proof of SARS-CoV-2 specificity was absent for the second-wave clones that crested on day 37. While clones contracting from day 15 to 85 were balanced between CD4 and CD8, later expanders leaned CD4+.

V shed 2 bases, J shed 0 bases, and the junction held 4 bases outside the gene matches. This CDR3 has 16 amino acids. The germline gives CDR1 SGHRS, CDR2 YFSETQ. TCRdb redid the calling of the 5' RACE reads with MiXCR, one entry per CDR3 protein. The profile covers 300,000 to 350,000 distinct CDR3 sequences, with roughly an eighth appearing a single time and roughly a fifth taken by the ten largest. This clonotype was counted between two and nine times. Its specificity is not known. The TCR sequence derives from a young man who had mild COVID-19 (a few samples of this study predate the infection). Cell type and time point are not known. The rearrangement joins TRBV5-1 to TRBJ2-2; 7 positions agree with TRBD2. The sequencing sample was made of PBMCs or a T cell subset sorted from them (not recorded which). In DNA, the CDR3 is TGCGCCAGCAGCTTAGGCGGGGGTCCGAACACCGGGGAGCTGTTTTTT. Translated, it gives CASSLGGGPNTGELFF.